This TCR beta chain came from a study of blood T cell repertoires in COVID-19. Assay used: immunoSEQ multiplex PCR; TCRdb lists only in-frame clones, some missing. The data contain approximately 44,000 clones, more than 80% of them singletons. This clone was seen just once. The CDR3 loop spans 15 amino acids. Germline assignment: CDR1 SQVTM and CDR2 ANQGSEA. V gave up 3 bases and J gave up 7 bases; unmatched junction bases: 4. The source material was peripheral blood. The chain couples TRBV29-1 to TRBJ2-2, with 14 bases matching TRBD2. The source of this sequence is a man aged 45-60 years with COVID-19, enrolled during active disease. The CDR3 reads CSVEGLAGVGGELFF. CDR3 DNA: TGCAGCGTTGAGGGACTAGCGGGAGTGGGCGGGGAGCTGTTTTTT.